This note documents a single T cell receptor (beta chain) sequence. As yet, its antigen is unknown. The data were taken from a study of CD8+CD57+ T cells in acquired aplastic anemia. Study summary: Isolated CD4+ and CD8+ cells, once sorted, yielded DNA averaging about 3.2 ug. Healthy donor CD4+ samples were sequenced to a depth that averaged approximately 9.9 million reads.

From germline, CDR1 is SGHTA and CDR2 FQGTGA. Trimming removed 4 bases from V and 3 bases from J, with 7 bases in between. CDR3 length: 13 residues. Genomic DNA provided the template from which TCR beta VDJ and CDR3 profiles were obtained. TCRdb passed the reads through MiXCR, listing each CDR3 protein once. The sample shows about 220,000 distinct CDR3 sequences, roughly 33% of them seen only once. Overall study findings and caveats: Nearly 30 CD8+ CDR3 sequences were shared between patients and controls.

Sequencing was carried out using sorted CD4+, CD8+, or CD8+CD57+ T cells (not recorded which) from PBMCs. The chain recombines TRBV7-3 with TRBJ1-3, with D uncertain. The source is a human donor in good health, serving as a control. The CDR3 bases are TGTGCCAGCAGCTCGGGGTATGGAAACACCATATATTTT. Amino acids: CASSSGYGNTIYF.